The rows below give T cell receptor beta chains drawn from one sample of a study of cytomegalovirus exposure and HLA in healthy donors. Only in-frame clones appear in the TCRdb table, and some are missing; sequencing was by immunoSEQ multiplex PCR. Of roughly 40,000 clones detected, 65% to 85% appear once; the ten largest clones hold about 2.9%. Sequenced: PBMCs. Source of these receptors: a man aged 50 to 60 in good health and CMV-seronegative. CDR3s include the opening cysteine and the closing phenylalanine or tryptophan. A D gene is named only where the DNA matches it firmly. Clone size is shown for a subset of rows, as once, few, many or a class of expanded clone.

clone_size d_call cdr3_length j_call v_call cdr3_nt cdr3_aa
. TRBD2 15 TRBJ2-7 TRBV27 TGTGCCAGCAGTCCGACACTGGGGGGGGCCTACGAGCAGTACTTC CASSPTLGGAYEQYF
. . 15 TRBJ2-1 TRBV9 TGTGCCAGCAGCGTCGCGGGCCCGGGGTACAATGAGCAGTTCTTC CASSVAGPGYNEQFF
. . 14 TRBJ1-1 TRBV7-9 TGTGCCAGCAGCTTAGCGGACAGCGAGACTGAAGCTTTCTTT CASSLADSETEAFF
. TRBD1 13 TRBJ2-7 TRBV7-8 TGTGCCAGCAGCCCCGGGACAGTTTACGAGCAGTACTTC CASSPGTVYEQYF
few TRBD1 16 TRBJ2-2 TRBV9 TGTGCCAGCAGCGGCCGGGACAGGGTCGTCTCCGGGGAGCTGTTTTTT CASSGRDRVVSGELFF
. TRBD1 14 TRBJ1-2 TRBV10-1 TGCGCCAGCAGTGATTCGACAGGGAACTATGGCTACACCTTC CASSDSTGNYGYTF
. TRBD2 16 TRBJ2-5 TRBV7-9 TGTGCCAGCAGCTTACGAAGCGGGGGCCCGCCCGGGACCCAGTACTTC CASSLRSGGPPGTQYF
few . 14 TRBJ1-1 TRBV4-1 TGCGCCAGCAGCCAAGAACCACAGAACACTGAAGCTTTCTTT CASSQEPQNTEAFF
. TRBD2 17 TRBJ2-7 TRBV14 TGTGCCAGCAGTCCAAATCTCGCGGGAGACTCCTCCTACGAGCAGTACTTC CASSPNLAGDSSYEQYF
. . 12 TRBJ2-7 TRBV28 TGTGCCAGCACCGGACAGACGTACGAGCAGTACTTC CASTGQTYEQYF
few . 11 TRBJ2-5 TRBV6-9 TGTGCCAGCAGCCTCCAAGAGACCCAGTACTTC CASSLQETQYF
. . 12 TRBJ2-7 TRBV28 TGTGCCACCGTTAGCGAAGATTACGAGCAGTACTTC CATVSEDYEQYF
few . 14 TRBJ2-2 TRBV25-1 TGTGCCAGCAGTGAATTTGACAGCACCGGGGAGCTGTTTTTT CASSEFDSTGELFF
. TRBD1 12 TRBJ2-5 TRBV12-5 TGTGCTAGTTCGACAGGGGAAGAGACCCAGTACTTC CASSTGEETQYF
once . 11 TRBJ2-3 TRBV27 TGTGCCAGCAGTTGGGTGGGCACGCAGTATTTT CASSWVGTQYF
. . 15 TRBJ2-3 TRBV4-2 TGTGCCAGCAGCGGGGGGAGGCCAAGCACAGATACGCAGTATTTT CASSGGRPSTDTQYF
. . 15 TRBJ2-5 TRBV9 TGTGCCAGCAGCGTCGGTACGGTTGCAGGGGAGACCCAGTACTTC CASSVGTVAGETQYF
. . 15 TRBJ1-1 TRBV5-1 TGCGCCAGCAGCTTGACGGGGGATTTGAACACTGAAGCTTTCTTT CASSLTGDLNTEAFF
. TRBD2 14 TRBJ2-3 TRBV6-5 TGTGCCAGCAGTTCGGGGGGGCCGACAGATACGCAGTATTTT CASSSGGPTDTQYF
. TRBD1 14 TRBJ2-1 TRBV18 TGTGCCAGCTCAACCCCGGGACAGCTCTTTGAGCAGTTCTTC CASSTPGQLFEQFF
. TRBD1 15 TRBJ1-6 TRBV6-1 TGTGCCAGCAGCCCCGGGACAGTCATTCGTTCACCCCTCCACTTT CASSPGTVIRSPLHF
. TRBD2 14 TRBJ2-7 TRBV5-3 TGTGCCAGAAGCTCTAGCGGGATAGTCTACGAGCAGTACTTC CARSSSGIVYEQYF
. . 14 TRBJ1-5 TRBV4-3 TGCGCCAGCAGCCAAGACAGAGGATATCAGCCCCAGCATTTT CASSQDRGYQPQHF
. . 14 TRBJ2-2 TRBV7-6 TGTGCCAGCAGCCGTGAGGGCCGCTCCGGGGAGCTGTTTTTT CASSREGRSGELFF
. . 9 TRBJ2-3 TRBV19 TGTGCCAGTCTCTATACGCAGTATTTT CASLYTQYF
. TRBD2 14 TRBJ2-5 TRBV19 TGTGCCAGTAGTATGGGACTAGATGGAGAGACCCAGTACTTC CASSMGLDGETQYF
. . 16 TRBJ2-7 TRBV19 TGTGCCAGTAGTATATCGTCCTTCATGAGCGCCTACGAGCAGTACTTC CASSISSFMSAYEQYF
. . 16 TRBJ1-4 TRBV7-8 TGTGCCAGCACCAGGGCCGCAGGGGCTACTAATGAAAAACTGTTTTTT CASTRAAGATNEKLFF
. . 12 TRBJ1-2 TRBV25-1 TGTGCCAGCGGAGGGAGGGGGTATGGCTACACCTTC CASGGRGYGYTF
. . 15 TRBJ1-2 TRBV6-5 TGTGCCAGCAGTCGTTCACCGACAGGTGACTATGGCTACACCTTC CASSRSPTGDYGYTF
. . 14 TRBJ2-1 TRBV10-3 TGTGCCATCAGAGCTGGGACTTCCAACAATGAGCAGTTCTTC CAIRAGTSNNEQFF
once TRBD1 14 TRBJ1-5 TRBV19 TGTGCCAGTAGCCGACAGGGGACCAATCAGCCCCAGCATTTT CASSRQGTNQPQHF
. TRBD1 16 TRBJ2-2 TRBV28 TGTGTCAGCAGTGACCCGGGACAGGGGGATACCGGGGAGCTGTTTTTT CVSSDPGQGDTGELFF
. . 17 TRBJ2-3 TRBV6-1 TGTGCCAGCAGTGGTAGGATGATAGGACAGATCACAGATACGCAGTATTTT CASSGRMIGQITDTQYF
. TRBD1 15 TRBJ1-2 TRBV15 TGTGCCACCAGCAGTGGGGGACAGGGGGTCTATGGCTACACCTTC CATSSGGQGVYGYTF
. TRBD1 14 TRBJ1-5 TRBV19 TGTGCCTCTCGAGGGACAGGGTGGGGGCAGCCCCAGCATTTT CASRGTGWGQPQHF
. TRBD1 15 TRBJ1-1 TRBV7-9 TGTGCCAGCAGCTTAACACCGACAGGGGCAACTGAAGCTTTCTTT CASSLTPTGATEAFF
once TRBD2 16 TRBJ2-3 TRBV14 TGTGCCAGCAGCCCCGGACTAGCGGCAAGCACAGATACGCAGTATTTT CASSPGLAASTDTQYF
. TRBD1 15 TRBJ2-7 TRBV7-9 TGTGCCAGCAGCCCCGGACAGGGAAACCGCTACGAGCAGTACTTC CASSPGQGNRYEQYF
once . 14 TRBJ1-5 TRBV28 TGTGCCAGCAGTTTGTACAGTAGCAATCAGCCCCAGCATTTT CASSLYSSNQPQHF
few TRBD1 16 TRBJ1-5 TRBV28 TGTGCCAGCAGTCCTCCCGGACAGGGGGCTCGACAGCCCCAGCATTTT CASSPPGQGARQPQHF
once . 13 TRBJ1-2 TRBV7-2 TGTGCCAGCAGCTTACGGGAAAACTATGGCTACACCTTC CASSLRENYGYTF
. . 17 TRBJ2-1 TRBV18 TGTGCCAGCTCACCATTTACACGGCAGGTCACTGGGAATGAGCAGTTCTTC CASSPFTRQVTGNEQFF
. TRBD2 14 TRBJ2-3 TRBV12-5 TGTGCTAGTGGTTTTAGCGGGAGCACAGATACGCAGTATTTT CASGFSGSTDTQYF
few TRBD1 16 TRBJ1-2 TRBV5-4 TGTGCCAGCAGCCCACGACAGGGCATGGATTCCTATGGCTACACCTTC CASSPRQGMDSYGYTF
. . 10 TRBJ2-1 TRBV19 TGTGCCAGTACTAAGAATGAGCAGTTCTTC CASTKNEQFF
. TRBD2 12 TRBJ2-7 TRBV5-6 TGTGCCAGCAGCACGGGAGGCTACGAGCAGTACTTC CASSTGGYEQYF
. . 14 TRBJ2-5 TRBV7-2 TGTGCCAGCAGCTTCATCTCCAGTCCCGAGACCCAGTACTTC CASSFISSPETQYF
few TRBD1 16 TRBJ1-4 TRBV5-6 TGTGCCAGCAGCTGGTGGACAGGGGACCCTAATGAAAAACTGTTTTTT CASSWWTGDPNEKLFF
. TRBD2 13 TRBJ2-3 TRBV7-9 TGTGCCAGCAGCTCCGGGGGGGCGGATACGCAGTATTTT CASSSGGADTQYF
. TRBD2 16 TRBJ2-7 TRBV9 TGTGCCAGCAGCGTAGCCGGCGGGAGGACCTCCTACGAGCAGTACTTC CASSVAGGRTSYEQYF
once . 15 TRBJ2-7 TRBV7-9 TGTGCCAGCAGCTTCTCCCGGGACGGAGGGTCCGAGCAGTACTTC CASSFSRDGGSEQYF
. . 15 TRBJ2-3 TRBV5-4 TGTGCCAGCAGCTTGCGTCAGGGAAGCACAGATACGCAGTATTTT CASSLRQGSTDTQYF
. TRBD2 16 TRBJ2-3 TRBV7-9 TGTGCCAGCAGCTCCCAGGGAAGCGGGGCTTCAGATACGCAGTATTTT CASSSQGSGASDTQYF